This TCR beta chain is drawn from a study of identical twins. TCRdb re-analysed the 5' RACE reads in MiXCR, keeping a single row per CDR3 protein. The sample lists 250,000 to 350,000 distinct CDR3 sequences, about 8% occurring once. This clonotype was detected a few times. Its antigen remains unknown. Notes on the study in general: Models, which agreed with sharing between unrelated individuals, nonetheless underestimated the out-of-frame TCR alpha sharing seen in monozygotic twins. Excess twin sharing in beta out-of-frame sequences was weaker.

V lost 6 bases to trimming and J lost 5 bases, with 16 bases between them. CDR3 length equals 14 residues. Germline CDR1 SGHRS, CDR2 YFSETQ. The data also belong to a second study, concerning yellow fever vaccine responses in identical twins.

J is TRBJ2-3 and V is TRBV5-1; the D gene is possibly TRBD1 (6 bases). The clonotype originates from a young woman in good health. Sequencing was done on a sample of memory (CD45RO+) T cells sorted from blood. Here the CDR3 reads CASMRAGDVDTQYF. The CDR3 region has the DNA TGCGCCAGCATGAGGGCAGGGGATGTAGATACGCAGTATTTT. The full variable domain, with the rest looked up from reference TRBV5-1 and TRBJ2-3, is KAGVTQTPRYLIKTRGQQVTLSCSPISGHRSVSWYQQTPGQGLQFLFEYFSETQRNKGNFPGRFSGRQFSNSRSEMNVSTLELGDSALYLCASMRAGDVDTQYFGPGTRLTVL.